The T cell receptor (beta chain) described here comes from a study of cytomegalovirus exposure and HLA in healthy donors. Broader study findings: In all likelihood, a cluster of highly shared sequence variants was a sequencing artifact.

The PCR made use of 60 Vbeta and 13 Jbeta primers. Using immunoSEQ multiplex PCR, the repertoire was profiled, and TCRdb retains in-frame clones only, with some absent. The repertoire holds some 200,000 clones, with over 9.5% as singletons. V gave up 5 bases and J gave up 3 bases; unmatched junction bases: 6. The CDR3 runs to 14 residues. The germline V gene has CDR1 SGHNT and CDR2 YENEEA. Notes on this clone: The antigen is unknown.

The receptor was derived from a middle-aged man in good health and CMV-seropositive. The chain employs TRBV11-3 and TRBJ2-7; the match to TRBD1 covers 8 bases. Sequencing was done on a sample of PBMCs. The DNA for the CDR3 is TGTGCCAGCAGCGCCGGACAGGGTTTCTACGAGCAGTACTTC. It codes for CASSAGQGFYEQYF.